This T cell receptor beta chain originates from a study of regulatory T cells in long-lasting Graves disease. iRepertoire HTBI primers and Arm-PCR of CDR3 regions built TCR beta libraries. TCRdb called the multiplex PCR reads again in MiXCR, with one record for every CDR3 protein. The sample lists 680,000 or so distinct CDR3 sequences; roughly 15% were seen once. Time point noted: newly diagnosed GD, antithyroid drugs for less than 3 months. Making the TCR library involved RNA that had been extracted from PBMCs. Staff took around 9 milliliters of peripheral blood and put it into EDTA tubes. This clonotype has a count of ten or more. V gave up 4 bases and J gave up 3 bases; unmatched junction bases: 12. Germline V gene sequence: CDR1 MNHEY, CDR2 SVGAGI. The CDR3 length is 16 residues. This sample also belongs to another study, concerning T cells in Graves' hyperthyroidism and ophthalmopathy. This second study notes: Among thyroid clonotypes expanded above 0.001, most also appeared in blood.

Sequenced here: peripheral blood mononuclear cells (PBMCs), sampled at new diagnosis, from a patient treated with antithyroid drugs. The sequence came from a woman aged 25 to 39 with Graves disease. The V gene is TRBV6-5, the J gene TRBJ2-7, with 7 bases identical to TRBD1. This chain's CDR3 is CASSFDGQDSYYEQYF. CDR3 DNA sequence: TGTGCCAGCAGTTTCGATGGACAGGATAGTTACTACGAGCAGTACTTC.